These 17 T cell receptor beta chains originate from one sample sequenced in a study of T cell responses to AZD1222 COVID-19 vaccine. The protocol was immunoSEQ multiplex PCR, while the TCRdb copy is restricted to in-frame clones and leaves out a portion. The data show 100,000 to 150,000 clones, with over 75% seen just once and around 8% held by the top ten. The sequencing here drew on peripheral blood, taken 28 days after the second dose of the MenACWY control vaccine. Receptors originate from an adult who received the MenACWY meningococcal vaccine as a control.

The chain couples TRBV24-1 to TRBJ2-3; the match to TRBD2 covers 8 bases. The CDR3 consists of 15 residues. Losses at the gene ends were 5 bases for V and 4 bases for J; bases not matched to a gene: 7. The germline V gene encodes CDR1 KGHDR and CDR2 SFDVKD. The CDR3 DNA sequence: TGTGCCACCAGTGTCGGCCTAGCGGGCGCAGATACGCAGTATTTT. As protein: CATSVGLAGADTQYF.

CDR3 bases: TGTGCCAGCAGCCCGGGTAACCAGGAAGCTTTCTTT. Residues: CASSPGNQEAFF. V and J are TRBV5-4 and TRBJ1-1; D gene uncertain. V lost 4 bases, J lost 8 bases, and 12 bases lay in between. The CDR3 has 12 amino acids. Germline assignment: CDR1 SGHNT and CDR2 YYREEE (reference sequence).

The chain recombines TRBV19 with TRBJ1-2; 8 positions agree with TRBD1. This CDR3 comprises 14 residues. Germline loops: CDR1 LNHDA, CDR2 SQIVND (reference sequence). V gave up 6 bases and J gave up 7 bases; unmatched junction bases: 10. The chain's CDR3 is CASSTLTGEGGYTF. The CDR3, as DNA: TGTGCCAGTAGCACACTGACAGGGGAGGGTGGCTACACCTTC.

The rearrangement uses TRBV7-3 and TRBJ2-6; D not certain. The CDR3 covers 13 residues. CDR1 SGHTA and CDR2 FQGTGA come from the germline V gene. V lost 5 bases to trimming and J lost 0 bases, with 2 bases between them. Written as DNA, the CDR3 is TGTGCCAGCAGCAACTCTGGGGCCAACGTCCTGACTTTC. Translating it yields CASSNSGANVLTF.

CDR3: CASSPDSPSGANVLTF. CDR3 sequence (DNA): TGTGCCAGCAGCCCAGACAGCCCCTCTGGGGCCAACGTCCTGACTTTC. The V gene is TRBV5-6, the J gene TRBJ2-6; tentatively, D is TRBD1 (5 bases). CDR1 and CDR2 from the germline V gene are SGHDT and YYEEEE. Trimming took 4 bases from V and 0 from J, leaving 11 bases between them. CDR3 size: 16 residues.

The chain has TRBV6-2 or TRBV6-3 and TRBJ2-7; a possible D gene is TRBD2 (5 bases). This CDR3 region has 16 residues. V lost 4 bases and J lost 1, with 17 bases in between. Germline lookup yields CDR1 MNHEY and CDR2 SVGEGT. The CDR3 spells CASSSNLLGRSYEQYF. As DNA, the CDR3 is TGTGCCAGCAGTTCGAACTTACTAGGTAGATCCTACGAGCAGTACTTC.

This chain uses TRBV28 with TRBJ1-5; TRBD1 is a possible D gene (5 bases). Trimming removed 11 bases from V and 7 bases from J, with 18 bases in between. This CDR3 comprises 13 residues. The V gene's germline CDR1 is MDHEN and CDR2 SYDVKM. This CDR3 is CAGAGRRDQPQHF. CDR3 in DNA: TGTGCCGGAGCCGGCAGGCGGGACCAGCCCCAGCATTTT.

This rearrangement joins TRBV10-2 to TRBJ2-6; D uncertain. The CDR3 consists of 15 residues. V was clipped by 0 bases and J by 1 base, with 4 bases between them. Germline CDR1 is WSHSY and CDR2 is SAAADI. CDR3 nucleotides: TGCGCCAGCAGTGAGTCTGATTCTGGGGCCAACGTCCTGACTTTC. Translated, it gives CASSESDSGANVLTF.

This clone was found once. V is TRBV29-1 and J is TRBJ1-5, with D unclear. The CDR3 has 12 residues. The V and J ends lost 4 bases and 5 bases respectively, with 9 bases between them. CDR1 SQVTM and CDR2 ANQGSEA come from the germline V gene. The CDR3 coding sequence is TGCAGCGTTGGGGGAGGCGATCAGCCCCAGCATTTT. Its translation is CSVGGGDQPQHF.

This clone came up a few times. The chain links TRBV11-2 to TRBJ1-2; D is possibly TRBD1 (6 bases). CDR1 is SGHAT and CDR2 is FQNNGV in the germline V gene. V was pared by 10 bases and J by 2 bases, with 23 bases between. The CDR3 runs 16 residues. The CDR3 nucleotides are TGTGCCACCGGCCCAAACAGACAGGCCACAAACTATGGCTACACCTTC. Protein product: CATGPNRQATNYGYTF.

J is TRBJ2-7 and V is TRBV11-2, with a weak D call TRBD1 (5 bases). With 0 bases removed from V and 8 bases from J, the gap between germline ends came to 26 bases. Germline values: CDR1 SGHAT, CDR2 FQNNGV. This CDR3 spans 18 amino acids. The DNA of the CDR3 is TGTGCCAGCAGCTTAGAAACCGTCAGGGTTCTCTTGGGGTCGCAGCAGTACGTC. Translating it yields CASSLETVRVLLGSQQYV.

This sequence joins TRBV28 and TRBJ1-4; TRBD1 is a possible D gene (6 bases). CDR1 and CDR2 (germline): MDHEN, SYDVKM. The CDR3 loop spans 14 amino acids. V dropped 7 bases and J dropped 11 bases, with 20 bases sitting between them. CDR3 bases: TGTGCCAGCACCCCAGGGGTTAGTGTAGTGAAACTGTTTTTT. Translation gives CASTPGVSVVKLFF.

The chain combines TRBV7-2 with TRBJ2-7, with D perhaps matching TRBD2 (5 bases). Per the germline V gene, CDR1 is SGHTA and CDR2 is FQGNSA. CDR3 size: 13 residues. Trimming took off 4 bases at V and 3 bases at J, with 10 bases between the two ends. CDR3 sequence: CASSSRRGYEQYF. CDR3 nucleotides: TGTGCCAGCAGCTCCCGACGGGGCTACGAGCAGTACTTC.

Only a few counts were recorded for this clone. J is TRBJ1-3 and V is TRBV4-3, with 7 nucleotides matching TRBD1. The V gene end was trimmed by 3 bases and the J gene end by 0 bases; junction bases not matched to a gene: 5. The CDR3 has 16 amino acids. Germline assignment: CDR1 LGHNA and CDR2 YSLEER. The CDR3 here is CASSHYGTDSGNTIYF. CDR3 nucleotides: TGCGCCAGCAGCCATTACGGGACAGACTCTGGAAACACCATATATTTT.

The chain links TRBV28 to TRBJ2-7, with 11 bases aligning to TRBD1. V gave up 5 bases and J gave up 6 bases; unmatched junction bases: 0. Germline CDR1 reads MDHEN; CDR2 reads SYDVKM. The CDR3 spans 12 residues. CDR3 sequence reads: CASSGTGGEQYV. The CDR3 coding sequence is TGTGCCAGCAGTGGGACAGGGGGCGAGCAGTACGTC.

The chain has TRBV29-1 and TRBJ1-4; 7 bases map to TRBD1. V lost 6 bases, J lost 3 bases, and 7 bases stayed unmatched. The V gene's germline CDR1 is SQVTM and CDR2 ANQGSEA. The CDR3 runs 14 residues. The CDR3 sequence: CSVGGGQSNEKLFF. The CDR3 coding sequence is TGCAGCGTGGGCGGGGGACAGTCTAATGAAAAACTGTTTTTT.

The V gene is TRBV6-5, the J gene TRBJ2-1; no firm D call. The V end was cut by 7 bases, the J end by 4 bases, with 14 bases between. Germline values: CDR1 MNHEY, CDR2 SVGAGI. This CDR3 contains 14 residues. Written as DNA, the CDR3 is TGTGCCAGCACTCGGGCAAGACCTTACAATGAGCAGTTCTTC. Protein: CASTRARPYNEQFF.